The source of this T cell receptor beta chain is a study of neurological immune-mediated disorders. Time point in this sample: longitudinal time-point 1 (baseline). The unsorted libraries were generated from a total of 2 million PBMCs, which had been stored in RNAlater at -80 C. The sample holds many counts of this clonotype. Its target is not known. MiXCR was run by TCRdb on the 5' RACE reads, yielding one entry per CDR3 protein. The sample yields tens of thousands of distinct CDR3 sequences, 10% seen once. The V gene lost 2 bases and the J gene lost 4 bases, with 6 bases spanning the gap. Germline V lookup: CDR1 SGHTA, CDR2 FQGNSA. CDR3 size: 13 residues. Study outcomes and limitations: No CDR3 amino acid sequences recurred among expanded clones across subjects, suggesting private repertoires in all groups.

Specimen: PBMCs. The source is a middle-aged woman in good health. This chain uses TRBV7-2 with TRBJ2-1; D is unclear. Here the CDR3 DNA reads TGTGCCAGCAGCTTACAGGCGTACAATGAGCAGTTCTTC. It codes for CASSLQAYNEQFF. The full variable domain, in which reference TRBV7-2 and TRBJ2-1 provide the parts outside the CDR3, is GAGVSQSPSNKVTEKGKDVELRCDPISGHTALYWYRQSLGQGLEFLIYFQGNSAPDKSGLPSDRFSAERTGGSVSTLTIQRTQQEDSAVYLCASSLQAYNEQFFGPGTRLTVL.